This is a list of T cell receptor beta chains from one sample in a study of T cell clones after liver transplantation. Using immunoSEQ multiplex PCR, the repertoire was profiled, and TCRdb retains in-frame clones only, with some absent. The sample contains approximately 70,000 clones, 80% to 90% of which appear only once. The source material was CD4+ T cells from blood, sampled 48 months after liver transplant. All receptors derive from a human patient who received a liver transplant. Some T cells may be graft donor cells. Both conserved end residues are part of each CDR3. The order of the fields is J gene, V gene, CDR3 protein.

TRBJ2-7 TRBV9 CASSVGDRGLKYEQYF
TRBJ2-1 TRBV27 CASSTEAARNEQFF
TRBJ2-3 TRBV5-4 CASSFPGTASTDTQYF
TRBJ1-2 TRBV5-6 CASSVPRTVYGYTF
TRBJ1-2 TRBV5-4 CASSLATLTGAYGYTF
TRBJ2-1 TRBV5-4 CASSLWTNYNEQFF
TRBJ1-3 TRBV7-2 CASRTGGSGNTIYF
TRBJ2-1 TRBV5-4 CASSLDRGNEQFF
TRBJ2-2 TRBV6-5 CASSRQNTGELFF
TRBJ1-3 TRBV27 CASSQAHSGNTIYF
TRBJ1-1 TRBV18 CASSEDRGRGNTEAFF
TRBJ2-1 TRBV30 CAWRSVGLAGPIFYNEQFF
TRBJ1-1 TRBV29-1 CSVDRGRKDTEAFF
TRBJ1-3 TRBV7-2 CASSLVDRTGGNSGNTIYF
TRBJ1-1 TRBV6-6 CASRVTGNTEAFF
TRBJ2-3 TRBV4-2 CASSLPVREDTQYF
TRBJ2-7 TRBV6-1 CASTLTVYEQYF
TRBJ1-2 TRBV11-2 CASSSSDRPSHF
TRBJ2-1 TRBV10-3 CAIRGTSGGKPGRQFF
TRBJ2-3 TRBV7-2 CASSLGSGARDTQYF
TRBJ2-3 TRBV7-9 CASSLGGGYTDTQYF
TRBJ1-2 TRBV6-5 CASSRMDSNYGYTF
TRBJ1-4 TRBV5-1 CASSGTGAEKLFF
TRBJ2-2 TRBV29-1 CSVEGGGSFTGELFF
TRBJ1-3 TRBV5-1 CASSLEGDTSGNTIYF
TRBJ2-3 TRBV6-5 CASSFGLAGGGDTQYF
TRBJ2-2 TRBV18 CASSPTSGRATGELFF
TRBJ2-1 TRBV7-9 CASSLLGREQFF
TRBJ2-7 TRBV5-1 CASSLEAKKKQYF
TRBJ1-5 TRBV5-3 CARSLSGKAQPQHF
TRBJ2-3 TRBV29-1 CSETSGGLTDTQYF
TRBJ2-7 TRBV6-1 CASSSGGNSYEQYF
TRBJ2-1 TRBV11-3 CASSLISGTGDNEQFF
TRBJ2-6 TRBV29-1 CSVHGSGANVLTF
TRBJ1-4 TRBV19 CASSMWTSKEKLFF
TRBJ2-5 TRBV9 CASSVGASGGETQYF
TRBJ1-4 TRBV7-9 CASSLASTGRSGKLFF
TRBJ2-7 TRBV4-3 CASSQDFWGREQYF
TRBJ1-2 TRBV19 CASSIEPENYGYTF
TRBJ2-3 TRBV7-9 CASSLVAGGSDTQYF
TRBJ2-6 TRBV19 CASTKVPRDSGANVLTF
TRBJ2-5 TRBV7-2 CASSFYWIQETQYF
TRBJ1-6 TRBV7-2 CASSLKDRNSPLHF
TRBJ2-7 TRBV4-1 CASKGLGFGEQYF
TRBJ2-7 TRBV5-4 CASSLASGSHYEQYF
TRBJ2-5 TRBV2 CASSETSGGDF
TRBJ1-3 TRBV15 CATRHRSGNTIYF
TRBJ2-7 TRBV9 CASSATDNYEQYF
TRBJ2-3 TRBV29-1 CSVVGGDTQYF
TRBJ2-1 TRBV7-3 CASSLEKGEQFF